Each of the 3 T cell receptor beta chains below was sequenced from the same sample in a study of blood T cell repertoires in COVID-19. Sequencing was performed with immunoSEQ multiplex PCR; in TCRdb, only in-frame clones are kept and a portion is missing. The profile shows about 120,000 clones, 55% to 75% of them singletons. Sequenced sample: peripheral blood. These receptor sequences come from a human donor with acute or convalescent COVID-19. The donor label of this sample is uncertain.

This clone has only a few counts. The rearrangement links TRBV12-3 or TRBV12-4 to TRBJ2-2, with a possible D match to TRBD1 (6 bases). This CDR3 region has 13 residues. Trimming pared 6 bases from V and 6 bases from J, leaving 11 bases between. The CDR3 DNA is TGTGCCAGCAGCCTTACAGGGTCCGGGGAGCTGTTTTTT. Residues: CASSLTGSGELFF.

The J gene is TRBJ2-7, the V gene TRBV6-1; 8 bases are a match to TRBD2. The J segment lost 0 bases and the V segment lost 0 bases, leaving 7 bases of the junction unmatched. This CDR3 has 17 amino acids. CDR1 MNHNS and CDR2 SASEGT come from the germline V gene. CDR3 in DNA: TGTGCCAGCAGTGAAGCAAGGGTAGCGGGGAGCTCCTACGAGCAGTACGTC. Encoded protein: CASSEARVAGSSYEQYV.

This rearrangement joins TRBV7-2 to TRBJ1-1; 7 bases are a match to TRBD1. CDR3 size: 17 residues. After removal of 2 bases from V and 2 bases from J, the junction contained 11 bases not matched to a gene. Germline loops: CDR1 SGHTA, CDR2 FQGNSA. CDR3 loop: CASSLRRLGGGNTEAFF. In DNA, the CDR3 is TGTGCCAGCAGCTTAAGGAGGTTAGGGGGCGGAAACACTGAAGCTTTCTTT.